This T cell receptor (beta chain) is drawn from a study of shared T cell receptors in the human thymus. This table comes from immunoSEQ multiplex PCR, and its TCRdb copy is limited to in-frame clones, with some not included. The sample records about 610,000 clones, roughly 88% being singletons. This clone was detected once. These same records also appear under a second study, on human thymus T cells. Per that study: Having surgery to correct congenital heart defects, healthy Finnish infants acted as the donors. Resections removed during corrective heart surgery provided the thymus tissue used.

Source material: thymocytes. The sequence was obtained from a boy under two years old with a congenital heart defect.

CDR3 region: CASTQSGSRYEQYF. DNA of the CDR3: TGTGCCAGCACCCAGTCGGGGAGCCGGTACGAGCAGTACTTC. V and J are TRBV28 and TRBJ2-7; weak D call: TRBD2 (5 bases). Germline CDR1 reads MDHEN; CDR2 reads SYDVKM. V lost 7 bases, J lost 4 bases, and 17 bases lay in between. The CDR3 spans 14 residues.